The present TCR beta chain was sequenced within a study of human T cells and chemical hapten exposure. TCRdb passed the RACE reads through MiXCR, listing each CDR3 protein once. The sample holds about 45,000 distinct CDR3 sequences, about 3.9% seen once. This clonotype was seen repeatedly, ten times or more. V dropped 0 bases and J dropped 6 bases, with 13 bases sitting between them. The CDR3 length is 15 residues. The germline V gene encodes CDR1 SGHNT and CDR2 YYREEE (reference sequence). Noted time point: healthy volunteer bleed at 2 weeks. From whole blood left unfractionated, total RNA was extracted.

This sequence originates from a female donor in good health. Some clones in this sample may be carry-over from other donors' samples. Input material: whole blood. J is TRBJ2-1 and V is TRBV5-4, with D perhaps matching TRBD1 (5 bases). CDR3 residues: CASSLDQGWGNEQFF. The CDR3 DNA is TGTGCCAGCAGCTTGGACCAGGGATGGGGCAATGAGCAGTTCTTC.